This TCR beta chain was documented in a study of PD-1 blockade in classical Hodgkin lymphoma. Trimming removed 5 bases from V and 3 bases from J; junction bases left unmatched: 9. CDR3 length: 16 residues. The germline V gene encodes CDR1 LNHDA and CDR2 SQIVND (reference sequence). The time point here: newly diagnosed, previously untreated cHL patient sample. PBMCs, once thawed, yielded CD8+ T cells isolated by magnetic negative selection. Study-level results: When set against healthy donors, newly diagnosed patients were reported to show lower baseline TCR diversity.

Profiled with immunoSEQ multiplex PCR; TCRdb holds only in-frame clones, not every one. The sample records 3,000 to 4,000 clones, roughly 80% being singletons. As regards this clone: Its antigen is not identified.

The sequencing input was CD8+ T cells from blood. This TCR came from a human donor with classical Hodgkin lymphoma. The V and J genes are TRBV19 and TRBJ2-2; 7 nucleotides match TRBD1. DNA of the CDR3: TGTGCCAGTAGTCCCATAAAGGGGGCCCACACCGGGGAGCTGTTTTTT. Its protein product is CASSPIKGAHTGELFF.